Shown below are 24 T cell receptor beta chains from a single sample sequenced in a study of cytomegalovirus exposure and HLA in healthy donors. The PCR had 60 Vbeta and 13 Jbeta primers. Using immunoSEQ multiplex PCR, the repertoire was profiled, and TCRdb retains in-frame clones only, with some absent. The sample yields about 130,000 clones, just over 75% seen once. What was sequenced was PBMCs. Receptors were obtained from a woman aged 50 to 60 in good health and CMV-seronegative.

The J gene is TRBJ1-5, the V gene TRBV5-4; a weak D match, TRBD1 (6 bases). Germline assignment: CDR1 SGHNT and CDR2 YYREEE (reference sequence). V was trimmed by 6 bases and J by 7 bases, leaving 14 bases between them. The length of the CDR3 is 13 residues. The chain's CDR3 is CASTEGGGQPQHF. CDR3 coding DNA: TGTGCCAGCACCGAAGGGGGTGGGCAGCCCCAGCATTTT.

The chain carries TRBV4-2 and TRBJ2-3; 8 bases are shared with TRBD2. This CDR3 is 16 amino acids long. Germline V CDR1 and CDR2: LGHNA, YNFKEQ. After removal of 3 bases from V and 0 bases from J, the junction contained 5 bases not matched to a gene. The CDR3 loop reads CASSQWVAGSTDTQYF. CDR3 in DNA: TGTGCCAGCAGCCAGTGGGTAGCGGGAAGCACAGATACGCAGTATTTT.

This chain uses TRBV5-1 with TRBJ2-4; 9 nucleotides match TRBD1. The V segment lost 3 bases and the J segment 6 bases; nucleotides outside the gene matches: 7. Germline loops: CDR1 SGHRS, CDR2 YFSETQ. The CDR3 is 15 residues long. Here the CDR3 DNA reads TGCGCCAGCAGCTCCGCTGGGACAGGGATAAACATTCAGTACTTC. Translation gives CASSSAGTGINIQYF.

The V and J genes are TRBV4-2 and TRBJ2-5; TRBD1 might be the D (7 bases). The CDR3 is 13 residues long. V shed 4 bases and J shed 5 bases, with 11 bases lying between them. Germline V lookup: CDR1 LGHNA, CDR2 YNFKEQ. The CDR3 here is CASSPQGGETQYF. The CDR3 DNA sequence: TGTGCCAGCAGCCCTCAGGGGGGTGAGACCCAGTACTTC.

This clone was observed a handful of times. This rearrangement joins TRBV30 to TRBJ1-1; D might be TRBD1 (6 bases). The CDR3 totals 13 residues. Trimming took 0 bases from V and 4 from J, leaving 9 bases between them. Germline CDR1 GTSNPN, CDR2 SVGIG (reference sequence). CDR3 bases: TGTGCCTGGAGTGTAGTCAGGGGCACTGAAGCTTTCTTT. This codes for CAWSVVRGTEAFF.

The chain uses TRBV28 and TRBJ2-3, with 10 bases aligning to TRBD2. The CDR3 is made up of 15 amino acids. In germline, CDR1 is MDHEN, CDR2 SYDVKM. J gave up 6 bases and V 6 bases, and 9 bases lay outside the gene matches. The CDR3 spells CASRSSGSSGDTQYF. The CDR3 region has the DNA TGTGCCAGCAGATCTAGCGGGAGTAGTGGGGATACGCAGTATTTT.

This sequence joins TRBV7-2 and TRBJ1-3; tentative D call: TRBD1 (5 bases). There are 16 residues in the CDR3. Germline loops: CDR1 SGHTA, CDR2 FQGNSA. With 6 bases removed from V and 3 bases from J, the gap between germline ends came to 18 bases. As DNA, the CDR3 is TGTGCCAGCAGACAAGACAGCGCGAGGTTTGGAAACACCATATATTTT. Translating it yields CASRQDSARFGNTIYF.

The chain combines TRBV5-4 with TRBJ2-3; 7 bases match TRBD2. The CDR3 totals 14 residues. V gave up 0 bases and J gave up 7 bases; unmatched junction bases: 5. CDR1 SGHNT and CDR2 YYREEE come from the germline V gene (reference sequence). The CDR3, as DNA: TGTGCCAGCAGCTTGGACCGGACTAGGAATACGCAGTATTTT. It encodes CASSLDRTRNTQYF.

The chain carries TRBV19 and TRBJ2-3; TRBD2 agrees at 10 bases. In germline, CDR1 is LNHDA, CDR2 SQIVND (reference sequence). The V segment lost 1 base and the J segment 6 bases; nucleotides outside the gene matches: 4. The CDR3 contains 15 residues. CDR3 loop: CASSIVLAGDDTQYF. DNA of the CDR3: TGTGCCAGTAGTATAGTGCTAGCGGGAGATGATACGCAGTATTTT.

This clone has a handful of counts. The chain has TRBV19 and TRBJ2-7; 14 bases align to TRBD2. Unmatched junction bases numbered 3, after V lost 10 bases and J lost 4 bases. Per the germline V gene, CDR1 is LNHDA and CDR2 is SQIVND (reference sequence). The CDR3 consists of 13 residues. The CDR3 sequence: CATRLAGGYEQYF. CDR3 nucleotide sequence: TGTGCCACCAGACTAGCGGGAGGGTACGAGCAGTACTTC.

The rearrangement uses TRBV5-1 and TRBJ2-2; 12 bases agree with TRBD1. V was pared by 1 base and J by 5 bases, with 9 bases of the junction left unmatched. CDR3 size: 18 residues. Germline V gene data show CDR1 as SGHRS and CDR2 as YFSETQ. Here the CDR3 reads CASSLNPTGQGATGELFF. The DNA for the CDR3 is TGCGCCAGCAGCTTGAATCCGACGGGACAGGGGGCAACCGGGGAGCTGTTTTTT.

The chain recombines TRBV6-1 with TRBJ1-2; D is unclear. The V gene's germline CDR1 is MNHNS and CDR2 SASEGT. V gave up 9 bases and J gave up 2 bases, with 7 bases separating them. This CDR3 has 11 residues. The CDR3 region is CASRRNYGYTF. The CDR3 DNA reads as TGTGCCAGTCGGAGGAACTATGGCTACACCTTC.

The chain joins TRBV6-1 to TRBJ1-5; no firm D call. CDR3 length: 14 amino acids. CDR1 and CDR2 (germline): MNHNS, SASEGT. V gave up 4 bases and J gave up 5 bases, with 12 bases separating them. The CDR3 region is CASSGGSGDQPQHF. The CDR3 DNA reads as TGTGCCAGCAGTGGAGGGAGTGGCGATCAGCCCCAGCATTTT.

The chain employs TRBV10-3 and TRBJ2-1; perhaps TRBD2 as D (7 bases). This CDR3 has 15 residues. Germline-derived CDR1 and CDR2 are ENHRY and SYGVKD. V lost 10 bases, J lost 1 base, and 17 bases lay in between. The CDR3 DNA reads TGTGCCACAGGCGGCGGGGGCGGGTCCTACAATGAGCAGTTCTTC. Protein: CATGGGGGSYNEQFF.

CDR3 bases: TGTGCCTGGGACCCTGGGGGGACCATGAACACTGAAGCTTTCTTT. The encoded protein is CAWDPGGTMNTEAFF. The gene calls are TRBV30 and TRBJ1-1; D possibly corresponds to TRBD1 (5 bases). This CDR3 is 15 amino acids long. The germline V gene has CDR1 GTSNPN and CDR2 SVGIG (reference sequence). Trimming shortened V by 5 bases and J by 0 bases, and 16 bases separated the two germline ends.

V usage is TRBV6-5 and J usage is TRBJ2-2; 9 bases fit TRBD2. The length of the CDR3 is 15 residues. Germline V gene sequence: CDR1 MNHEY, CDR2 SVGAGI. V gave up 6 bases and J gave up 1 base; unmatched junction bases: 3. CDR3 nucleotide sequence: TGTGCCAGCAGACCTAGCGGGATGAACACCGGGGAGCTGTTTTTT. Residues: CASRPSGMNTGELFF.

The genes are TRBV5-1 and TRBJ2-7; the D gene is possibly TRBD1 (6 bases). CDR1 is SGHRS, CDR2 YFSETQ, per germline. V was cut by 1 base and J by 0 bases, with 17 bases left in between. The CDR3 runs 17 residues. CDR3 residues: CASSLTSGTSVSYEQYF. The CDR3 DNA reads TGCGCCAGCAGCTTGACTTCCGGGACATCAGTCTCCTACGAGCAGTACTTC.

This rearrangement joins TRBV4-1 to TRBJ1-6; a possible D gene is TRBD1 (5 bases). V was pared by 3 bases and J by 8 bases, with 23 bases between. The length of the CDR3 is 18 residues. CDR1 MGHRA and CDR2 YSYEKL come from the germline V gene. This chain's CDR3 is CASSHPPFRVVGDSPLHF. In DNA, the CDR3 is TGCGCCAGCAGCCATCCTCCGTTCAGGGTTGTTGGAGATTCACCCCTCCACTTT.

The rearrangement links TRBV12-5 to TRBJ1-2, with a weak D call TRBD1 (5 bases). Germline V gene sequence: CDR1 LGHNT, CDR2 FRNRAP. The CDR3 totals 17 residues. V was cut by 0 bases and J by 2 bases, with 16 bases left in between. The CDR3 DNA sequence: TGTGCTAGTGGTTTGGTTCTCCGCGGGGCACGCAACTATGGCTACACCTTC. Protein sequence: CASGLVLRGARNYGYTF.

The gene calls are TRBV6-5 and TRBJ1-4; D call uncertain. CDR3 length equals 12 residues. Trimming left V 3 bases short and J 8 bases short, with 7 bases between. Germline lookup yields CDR1 MNHEY and CDR2 SVGAGI. CDR3 in DNA: TGTGCCAGCAGTTATAACGGGGAAAAACTGTTTTTT. Its protein is CASSYNGEKLFF.

The genes are TRBV6-6 and TRBJ1-2; 8 nucleotides line up with TRBD1. This CDR3 is 13 amino acids long. J gave up 6 bases and V 0 bases, and 0 bases lay outside the gene matches. Germline CDR1 reads MNHNY; CDR2 reads SVGAGI (reference sequence). The DNA of the CDR3 is TGTGCCAGCAGTTACTCACAGGGGGATGGCTACACCTTC. Protein sequence: CASSYSQGDGYTF.

The V and J genes are TRBV28 and TRBJ2-3; weak D call: TRBD2 (6 bases). The CDR3 is 15 residues long. CDR1 is MDHEN, CDR2 SYDVKM, per germline. V was pared by 6 bases and J by 3 bases, with 16 bases between. CDR3 DNA: TGTGCCAGCAGCAAGGCGGGAAGTTTGACAGATACGCAGTATTTT. It yields the protein CASSKAGSLTDTQYF.

This rearrangement joins TRBV30 to TRBJ1-2; D is unresolved. The CDR3 runs 17 residues. The germline gives CDR1 GTSNPN, CDR2 SVGIG (reference sequence). V was clipped by 4 bases and J by 1 base, with 22 bases between them. CDR3 sequence: CAWNGLAMKGDNYGYTF. In nucleotides, the CDR3 is TGTGCCTGGAATGGGTTAGCGATGAAGGGAGATAACTATGGCTACACCTTC.

This clone was detected only a few times. The chain has TRBV10-3 and TRBJ1-5, with a weak D call TRBD1 (6 bases). The CDR3 runs 14 residues. Germline CDR1 is ENHRY and CDR2 is SYGVKD. The V gene lost 0 bases and the J gene lost 4 bases, with 7 bases spanning the gap. The CDR3 sequence is CAISESQGNQPQHF. CDR3 nucleotide sequence: TGTGCCATCAGTGAGTCCCAGGGGAATCAGCCCCAGCATTTT.